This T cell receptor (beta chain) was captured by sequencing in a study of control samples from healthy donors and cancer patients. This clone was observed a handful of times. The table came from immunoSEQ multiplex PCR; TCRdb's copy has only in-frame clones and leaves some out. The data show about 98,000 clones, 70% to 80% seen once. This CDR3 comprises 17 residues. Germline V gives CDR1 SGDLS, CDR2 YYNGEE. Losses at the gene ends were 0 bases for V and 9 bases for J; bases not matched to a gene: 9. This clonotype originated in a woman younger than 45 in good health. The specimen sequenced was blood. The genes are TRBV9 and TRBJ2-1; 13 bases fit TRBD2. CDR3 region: CASSVASRTSGGGEQFF. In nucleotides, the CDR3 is TGTGCCAGCAGCGTAGCTTCCAGGACTAGCGGGGGTGGTGAGCAGTTCTTC.